This T cell receptor (beta chain) came from a study of tumor and adjacent non-tumor tissue in lung cancer. Across the whole study: Patients were aged roughly 30 to 76, about ten men and 5 women, stage I to III.

Remarks on this clonotype: Antigen unknown.

RNA was extracted from bulk tissue without any cell sorting. The normal lung tissue was taken more than 3 cm from the tumor edge. Study-level points and caveats: Tumor TCR diversity, when higher, was linked to shorter survival. In normal lung, the top 100 clones were significantly more dominant than in tumor.

TCRbeta libraries were built with three rounds of nested PCR, modified from ARM-PCR. Each CDR3 protein gets one entry after TCRdb re-called the multiplex PCR reads with MiXCR. The sample yields tens of thousands of distinct CDR3 sequences, around 67% seen once. The germline V and J ends were trimmed by 7 bases and 5 bases, with 5 bases remaining between them. Germline V gene lookup returns CDR1 ENHRY and CDR2 SYGVKD. The CDR3 sequence is 10 residues long. This clonotype originated in a woman aged 35 to 49 with non-small cell lung cancer. Sample: distant non-tumor lung tissue. This sequence joins TRBV10-3 and TRBJ2-5, with unresolved D. CDR3 region: CAIMLETQYF. The CDR3 nucleotides are TGTGCCATCATGTTGGAGACCCAGTACTTC.